The clone carrying this T cell receptor beta chain was picked up many times. The antigen is not known. The data belong to a study of T cells in Graves' hyperthyroidism and ophthalmopathy. Study-wide results and limits: Most clonotypes that expanded in the thyroid above 0.001 also showed up in blood. With a median lead of around 6.7 months before onset, the model predicted ophthalmopathy.

The ends lost 4 bases at V and 9 bases at J; junction bases unmatched: 17. Germline-derived CDR1 and CDR2 are SGHAT and FQNNGV. This CDR3 has 18 residues. Researchers amplified the TCR beta CDR3 regions from RNA transcripts. In the first-round RT-PCR of the TCR CDR3, the HTBI primer set was used. TCRdb reprocessed the multiplex PCR reads via MiXCR and lists one record per CDR3 protein. The sample contains 360,000 or so distinct CDR3 sequences, around 18% of which appear only once. This sequence originates from a woman in her thirties or forties with Graves' ophthalmopathy. The rearrangement uses TRBV11-2 and TRBJ2-4, with 11 bases matching TRBD1. Sequencing was carried out using blood. The CDR3 reads CASSSYQKPGTGGVIQYF. CDR3 nucleotide sequence: TGTGCCAGCAGCTCCTACCAGAAACCCGGGACAGGGGGTGTCATTCAGTACTTC.